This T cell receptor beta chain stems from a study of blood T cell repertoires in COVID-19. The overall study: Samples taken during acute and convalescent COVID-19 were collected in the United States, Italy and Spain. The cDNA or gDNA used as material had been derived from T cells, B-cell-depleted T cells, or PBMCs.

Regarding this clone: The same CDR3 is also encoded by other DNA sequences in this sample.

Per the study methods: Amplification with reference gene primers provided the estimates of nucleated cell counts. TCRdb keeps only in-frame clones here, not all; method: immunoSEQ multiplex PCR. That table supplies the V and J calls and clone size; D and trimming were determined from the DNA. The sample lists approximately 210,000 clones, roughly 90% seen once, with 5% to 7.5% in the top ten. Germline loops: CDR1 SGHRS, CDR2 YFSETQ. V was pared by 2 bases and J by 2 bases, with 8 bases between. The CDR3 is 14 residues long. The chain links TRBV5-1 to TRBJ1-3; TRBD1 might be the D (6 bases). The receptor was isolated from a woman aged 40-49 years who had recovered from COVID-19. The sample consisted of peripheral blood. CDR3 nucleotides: TGCGCCAGCAGCTTACAGGGTACTGGAAACACCATATATTTT. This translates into CASSLQGTGNTIYF. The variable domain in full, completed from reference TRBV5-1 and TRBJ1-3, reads KAGVTQTPRYLIKTRGQQVTLSCSPISGHRSVSWYQQTPGQGLQFLFEYFSETQRNKGNFPGRFSGRQFSNSRSEMNVSTLELGDSALYLCASSLQGTGNTIYFGEGSWLTVV.